The next 29 T cell receptor beta chains were all read from a single sample in a study of blood T cells in healthy people across ages. It was with a sample-barcoded 5' primer and a J-beta primer mix that a second PCR of about 7 to 12 cycles was run. A single record per CDR3 protein comes from TCRdb applying MiXCR to the 5' RACE reads. Of hundreds of thousands of distinct CDR3 sequences listed, around 50% are singletons. Sequencing was carried out using blood. The receptors shown here come from a woman at least 80 years old in good health.

This clonotype was observed a handful of times. CDR3 in amino acids: CASSVLAGFNEQYF. The DNA for the CDR3 is TGTGCCAGCAGCGTACTAGCGGGCTTCAATGAGCAGTACTTC. V gene TRBV9 combines with J gene TRBJ2-7; 8 bases match TRBD2. The CDR3 is 14 amino acids. The germline CDR1 and CDR2 sequences are SGDLS and YYNGEE. V lost 1 base and J lost 7; bases outside the gene matches: 7.

In its sample, this clonotype was seen many times. The chain links TRBV9 to TRBJ1-4; perhaps TRBD1 as D (6 bases). Germline V lookup: CDR1 SGDLS, CDR2 YYNGEE. CDR3 length: 15 residues. V gave up 0 bases and J gave up 12 bases, with 18 bases separating them. The CDR3: CASSVDGGQPNELFF. The CDR3, as DNA: TGTGCCAGCAGCGTAGATGGAGGACAGCCGAATGAACTGTTTTTT. Based on the CDR3 plus reference TRBV9 and TRBJ1-4, the full variable domain is DSGVTQTPKHLITATGQRVTLRCSPRSGDLSVYWYQQSLDQGLQFLIQYYNGEERAKGNILERFSAQQFPDLHSELNLSSLELGDSALYFCASSVDGGQPNELFFGSGTQLSVL.

Here the CDR3 reads CASSLHRDRGNSPLHF. The CDR3 DNA sequence: TGTGCCAGCTCACTACACCGGGACAGGGGAAATTCACCCCTCCACTTT. The chain carries TRBV18 and TRBJ1-6, with 10 nucleotides matching TRBD1. This CDR3 is 16 amino acids long. Trimming removed 4 bases from V and 7 bases from J; junction bases left unmatched: 7. CDR1 and CDR2 (germline): KGHSH, LQKENI. The whole variable domain, remainder taken from reference TRBV18 and TRBJ1-6, is NAGVMQNPRHLVRRRGQEARLRCSPMKGHSHVYWYRQLPEEGLKFMVYLQKENIIDESGMPKERFSAEFPKEGPSILRIQQVVRGDSAAYFCASSLHRDRGNSPLHFGNGTRLTVT.

This clonotype was observed a handful of times. The chain recombines TRBV2 with TRBJ2-1, with D perhaps matching TRBD1 (6 bases). Germline CDR1 and CDR2: SNHLY and FYNNEI. This CDR3 region has 14 residues. V lost 2 bases and J lost 2, with 7 bases in between. The DNA for the CDR3 is TGTGCCAGCAGTGAACAGGGGACCTACAATGAGCAGTTCTTC. Protein: CASSEQGTYNEQFF.

The CDR3 reads CASSYAADTQYF. The CDR3 nucleotides read TGTGCCAGCAGCTATGCAGCGGATACGCAGTATTTT. The chain couples TRBV7-6 to TRBJ2-3; D is uncertain. Germline V lookup: CDR1 SGHVS, CDR2 FNYEAQ. The length of the CDR3 is 12 residues. The V and J ends lost 4 bases and 6 bases respectively, with 8 bases between them.

This chain uses TRBV12-3 or TRBV12-4 with TRBJ2-1, with 8 bases identical to TRBD2. J was trimmed by 10 bases and V by 7 bases; bases with no gene match: 9. CDR3 length: 13 amino acids. CDR3: CASTRREAGEQFF. The CDR3 nucleotides are TGTGCCAGCACACGGCGGGAGGCTGGAGAGCAGTTCTTC.

With respect to this clonotype: With a much larger clone just one base away, this may be a read error. The chain combines TRBV7-2 with TRBJ2-7; possibly TRBD1 for D (5 bases). The CDR3 length is 17 residues. Germline CDR1 reads SGHTA; CDR2 reads FQGNSA. The CDR3 sequence is CANSLLQGSTPYYEQYF. In DNA form, the CDR3 reads TGTGCCAACAGCTTACTCCAGGGTTCGACCCCCTACTACGAGCAGTACTTC.

The chain has TRBV7-2 and TRBJ1-1, with no clear D. The CDR3 has 14 residues. The germline V and J ends were trimmed by 6 bases and 0 bases, with 11 bases remaining between them. Germline V gene sequence: CDR1 SGHTA, CDR2 FQGNSA. CDR3 sequence (DNA): TGTGCCAGCAGAGACCAGCCCATGAACACTGAAGCTTTCTTT. This codes for CASRDQPMNTEAFF.

Regarding this clonotype: A much larger clone sits a single nucleotide away, making a read error possible. The gene calls are TRBV4-1 and TRBJ2-1; D perhaps matches TRBD2 (6 bases). Germline V lookup: CDR1 MGHRA, CDR2 YSYEKL. Trimming stripped 11 bases from V and 4 bases from J, with 18 bases between. This CDR3 has 14 residues. For the CDR3, the DNA is TGCGCCGGACGGCGGGGTGCCGAGTACAATGAGCAGTTCTTC. Translating gives CAGRRGAEYNEQFF.

This clonotype has a handful of counts. A much bigger clone sits one base away, suggesting this may be a read error. V gene TRBV5-1 combines with J gene TRBJ2-5; unclear D gene. The length of the CDR3 is 15 residues. The V gene lost 0 bases and the J gene lost 5 bases, with 14 bases spanning the gap. The germline gives CDR1 SGHRS, CDR2 YFSETQ. The CDR3 sequence: CASSLGDIPVETQYF. The CDR3 DNA sequence: TGCGCCAGCAGCTTGGGAGACATACCAGTCGAGACCCAGTACTTC.

This clonotype showed up many times. The CDR3 DNA reads as TGTGCCAGCAGTCTCACAAGCTTGGGGACCAATGAGCAGTTCTTC. It encodes CASSLTSLGTNEQFF. The chain is built from TRBV27 and TRBJ2-1, with D perhaps TRBD1 or TRBD2 (5 bases each). This CDR3 comprises 15 residues. Between the trimmed V and J ends, which lost 5 bases and 6 bases, there was a span of 17 bases. Germline loops: CDR1 MNHEY, CDR2 SMNVEV (reference sequence).

This clonotype has a handful of counts. This chain links TRBV20-1 with TRBJ2-2, with D possibly matching TRBD1 (6 bases). The CDR3 spans 17 residues. Germline assignment: CDR1 DFQATT and CDR2 SNEGSKA (reference sequence). V gave up 5 bases and J gave up 0 bases, with 19 bases separating them. The CDR3 sequence is CSAEGLEGETNTGELFF. Here the CDR3 DNA reads TGCAGTGCTGAAGGTTTAGAGGGGGAGACGAACACCGGGGAGCTGTTTTTT.

This chain links TRBV29-1 with TRBJ2-5; perhaps D is TRBD1 or TRBD2 (5 bases each). Per the germline V gene, CDR1 is SQVTM and CDR2 is ANQGSEA. This CDR3 spans 15 amino acids. With 7 bases removed from V and 3 bases from J, the gap between germline ends came to 21 bases. CDR3 bases: TGCAGCGCGGGACGAGCGGTGGGATCCAAAGAGACCCAGTACTTC. Its translation is CSAGRAVGSKETQYF.

As to this clonotype: A junction boundary mismatches the germline segment, possibly from a read error. This chain links TRBV12-3 or TRBV12-4 with TRBJ2-3, with 9 bases that match TRBD2. This CDR3 comprises 16 residues. The CDR3 spells CASSLIGGGAADTQYF. The DNA of the CDR3 is TGTGCCAGCAGTTTAATAGGCGGGGGGGCCGCAGATACGCAATATTTT.

The chain has TRBV30 and TRBJ2-1, with 8 bases fitting TRBD2. V lost 4 bases and J lost 3; bases outside the gene matches: 5. Germline CDR1 reads GTSNPN; CDR2 reads SVGIG (reference sequence). CDR3 length: 14 amino acids. CDR3 bases: TGTGCCTGGAACTGGCGGGAGGACTACAATGAGCAGTTCTTC. Residues: CAWNWREDYNEQFF.

The chain is built from TRBV2 and TRBJ2-7, with TRBD1 as a possible D gene (6 bases). The CDR3 loop spans 13 amino acids. Germline CDR1 SNHLY, CDR2 FYNNEI. The V end was cut by 2 bases, the J end by 3 bases, with 8 bases between. DNA for the CDR3: TGTGCCAGCAGTGAATGGGACAACTACGAGCAGTACTTC. Its protein product is CASSEWDNYEQYF.

The chain joins TRBV5-1 to TRBJ2-7; 8 bases are shared with TRBD1. Per germline, CDR1 SGHRS and CDR2 YFSETQ. The CDR3 runs 16 residues. With V trimmed by 3 bases and J by 7 bases, 15 bases remained unmatched. CDR3 sequence reads: CASSSQGAGGTGEQYF. In nucleotides, the CDR3 is TGCGCCAGCAGCTCCCAAGGTGCAGGGGGCACGGGAGAGCAGTACTTC.

There are many counts of this clonotype. The J gene is TRBJ2-1, the V gene TRBV6-1, with D possibly being TRBD1 (5 bases). CDR1 and CDR2 (germline): MNHNS, SASEGT. The ends were cut back, 7 bases at V and 6 bases at J, with 16 bases in the middle. The CDR3 totals 14 residues. CDR3 in amino acids: CASKAAQGSNEQFF. CDR3 DNA sequence: TGTGCCAGCAAAGCCGCCCAGGGATCCAATGAGCAGTTCTTC.

This chain joins TRBV6-6 and TRBJ2-4; either TRBD1 or TRBD2 may fit D (5 bases each). This CDR3 spans 14 amino acids. Germline V gene lookup returns CDR1 MNHNY and CDR2 SVGAGI (reference sequence). V shed 4 bases and J shed 0 bases, with 7 bases lying between them. CDR3 in amino acids: CASSWDLAKNIQYF. The CDR3 DNA sequence: TGTGCCAGCAGTTGGGACCTAGCCAAAAACATTCAGTACTTC.

The J gene is TRBJ2-4, the V gene TRBV10-3, with TRBD1 identical over 7 bases. J lost 5 bases, V lost 6 bases, and 1 base had no gene match. The CDR3 runs 12 residues. Germline values: CDR1 ENHRY, CDR2 SYGVKD. The CDR3 loop is CAIRGTENIQYF. CDR3 sequence (DNA): TGTGCCATCAGGGGGACAGAAAACATTCAGTACTTC.

The sample holds one count of this clonotype. The chain has TRBV5-6 and TRBJ2-2; tentatively, D is TRBD2 (7 bases). The CDR3 contains 15 residues. The V gene's germline CDR1 is SGHDT and CDR2 YYEEEE. V lost 5 bases and J 0 bases, leaving 11 bases between the germline ends. For the CDR3, the DNA is TGTGCCAGCAGGGGCGGGGGCCCGAACACCGGGGAGCTGTTTTTT. Translation gives CASRGGGPNTGELFF.

Worth noting for this clonotype: Compared with germline, one end of the junction differs, possibly owing to a read error. The chain couples TRBV12-3 or TRBV12-4 to TRBJ2-3, with 9 nucleotides matching TRBD2. This CDR3 region has 15 residues. The CDR3 here is CACSFRAGGSDTQYF. Here the CDR3 DNA reads TGTGCCTGCAGTTTTAGGGCGGGGGGGTCAGATACGCAGTATTTT.

The rearrangement uses TRBV7-2 and TRBJ1-4, with 7 bases fitting TRBD1. J lost 8 bases, V lost 9 bases, and 9 bases had no gene match. This CDR3 region has 13 residues. Germline-derived CDR1 and CDR2 are SGHTA and FQGNSA. CDR3 nucleotides: TGTGCCAGGAGAGGGGGCGAGGGGGAAAAACTGTTTTTT. Protein: CARRGGEGEKLFF.

This chain joins TRBV28 and TRBJ2-5; TRBD2 matches 7 bases. The CDR3 totals 14 residues. V dropped 5 bases and J dropped 5; count of bases not matched to a gene: 8. CDR1 and CDR2 (germline): MDHEN, SYDVKM. The CDR3 region is CASSLSGSWETQYF. CDR3 coding DNA: TGTGCCAGCAGTCTTAGCGGGTCTTGGGAGACCCAGTACTTC.

A note on this clonotype: A read error is possible here, since a much larger clone lies one base away. The chain employs TRBV7-6 and TRBJ1-1; no reliable D call. This CDR3 region has 13 residues. V gave up 8 bases and J gave up 1 base, with 11 bases separating them. Germline V gives CDR1 SGHVS, CDR2 FNYEAQ. CDR3 sequence reads: CASGPPSNTEAFF. The CDR3 DNA follows: TGTGCCAGCGGCCCTCCCTCGAACACTGAAGCTTTCTTT.

CDR3 loop: CASSEALQRTYEQYF. The DNA of the CDR3 is TGTGCCAGCAGTGAAGCGCTCCAGAGAACCTACGAGCAGTACTTC. This chain joins TRBV6-1 and TRBJ2-7; D is uncertain. The CDR3 loop spans 15 amino acids. Germline CDR1 and CDR2: MNHNS and SASEGT. The V end lost 0 bases, the J end lost 2 bases, and 11 bases lay between the germline ends.

This clonotype was seen a handful of times. This chain uses TRBV7-3 with TRBJ2-1; a weak D match, TRBD2 (5 bases). The CDR3 runs 15 residues. Germline CDR1 reads SGHTA; CDR2 reads FQGTGA. V was cut by 5 bases and J by 5 bases, with 16 bases left in between. The CDR3 here is CASSPVGSANNEQFF. CDR3 bases: TGTGCCAGCAGCCCCGTGGGTAGCGCCAACAATGAGCAGTTCTTC.

The chain recombines TRBV20-1 with TRBJ1-2, with a possible D match to TRBD1 (6 bases). CDR1 and CDR2 (germline): DFQATT, SNEGSKA (reference sequence). This CDR3 spans 14 amino acids. Trimming cost V 2 bases and J 4 bases, with 14 bases left between them. This CDR3 is CSARKQGPLYGYTF. In DNA, the CDR3 is TGCAGTGCTAGAAAACAGGGCCCCCTCTATGGCTACACCTTC.

This chain joins TRBV20-1 and TRBJ2-5; TRBD1 is a possible D gene (5 bases). Per germline, CDR1 DFQATT and CDR2 SNEGSKA (reference sequence). This CDR3 is 10 amino acids long. Trimming cost V 6 bases and J 11 bases, with 13 bases left between them. CDR3 bases: TGCAGTGCCCAGGGCAATGAGCAGTACTTC. Its protein product is CSAQGNEQYF.